The 4 T cell receptor beta chains in this list originate from one sample, sequenced in a study of cytomegalovirus exposure and HLA in healthy donors. PCR was performed using 60 Vbeta and 13 Jbeta primers. Clones were read by immunoSEQ multiplex PCR, and TCRdb kept only the in-frame ones, dropping some. Its listing shows more than 100,000 clones. Sequenced sample: PBMCs. These receptors were collected from a man aged 35 to 55 in good health and CMV-seronegative.

The DNA of the CDR3 is TGCAGCGCGGTGGGACAGGCAAGTAGTGGGGCCAACGTCCTGACTTTC. Translation gives CSAVGQASSGANVLTF. This chain links TRBV29-1 with TRBJ2-6; 8 bases line up with TRBD1. This CDR3 is built from 16 residues. CDR1 is SQVTM, CDR2 ANQGSEA, per germline. The trim removed 7 bases at V and 3 bases at J, leaving 11 bases unmatched.

The rearrangement joins TRBV7-6 to TRBJ1-1; 8 nucleotides match TRBD1. The CDR3 is 15 residues long. Germline V gene sequence: CDR1 SGHVS, CDR2 FNYEAQ. The V segment lost 5 bases and the J segment 0 bases; nucleotides outside the gene matches: 5. CDR3 loop: CASSVGTGMNTEAFF. In nucleotides, the CDR3 is TGTGCCAGCAGCGTCGGGACAGGTATGAACACTGAAGCTTTCTTT.

This chain joins TRBV7-6 and TRBJ2-5; 8 bases are a match to TRBD1. The V gene end was trimmed by 5 bases and the J gene end by 1 base; junction bases not matched to a gene: 9. Germline CDR1 SGHVS, CDR2 FNYEAQ. The CDR3 runs 16 residues. The CDR3 protein is CASSHFLGQAQETQYF. CDR3 bases: TGTGCCAGCAGCCACTTCCTGGGACAGGCCCAAGAGACCCAGTACTTC.

The rearrangement links TRBV11-3 to TRBJ2-5; D is unresolved. V was cut by 5 bases and J by 1 base, with 14 bases left in between. The germline V gene has CDR1 SGHNT and CDR2 YENEEA. The CDR3 has 15 amino acids. The CDR3 DNA reads as TGTGCCAGCAGCCTAGGTCGTGGGCGCCAAGAGACCCAGTACTTC. The encoded protein is CASSLGRGRQETQYF.